This TCR beta chain was profiled in a study of blood T cells in healthy people across ages (dated by TCRdb to about 2015). Some background on the complete study: In model experiments, roughly one uniquely barcoded TCR beta cDNA molecule per two T cells was captured by template switching. Age-related changes in TCR beta repertoire diversity were measured in the study by deep sequencing normalized with unique cDNA molecular identifiers. The donors were split into four age groups: young (average about 16 years), middle-aged (nearly 40), aged (about 62) and long-lived (roughly 88). To avoid experimental bias, donors of different ages were spread randomly across the sequencing lanes. Two additional independent replicas of 1 million unique cDNA reads from the same blood draw were analyzed for two donors (one aged 18 to 30 and one aged 80 or older).

Receptors were amplified or captured by 5' RACE. For sequencing, an Illumina HiSeq 2500 was employed. A second about 7 to 11 cycle PCR used a sample-barcoded 5' primer and a J-beta primer mix. A template-switch 5' adaptor carrying 12 random nucleotides introduced a unique molecular identifier onto each TCR beta cDNA molecule. Each sample yielded at least 2.5 million CDR3-containing paired-end reads. The Mint cDNA synthesis kit, primed by a TRBC-specific oligonucleotide, was used to synthesize first-strand cDNA from all RNA. Following uracil-DNA glycosylase treatment, a first 18-cycle PCR with universal primers M1SS and BC2_uni_R was performed on all cDNA. Per the original workflow: For normalization, 1 million high-quality reads were randomly selected from each sample, with every read carrying a distinct molecular identifier. Instead of being binned into consensus sequences, reads with shared molecular identifiers were discarded. MiTCR, run with a Q25 quality threshold and the strictest error-elimination algorithm, handled CDR3 identification, clonotype clustering and error correction. Lower-bound total TCR beta diversity was estimated with a nonparametric unseen species model using Euler transformation. Clones were called with MiXCR by TCRdb after fastp trimmed the public reads at Q25, and only in-frame beta chains were retained. All rows with the same CDR3 protein become a single entry with the most common DNA and genes. The V and J calls were determined by TCRdb, not by the authors. This sample gives around 1.5 million distinct CDR3 sequences in total; approximately 32% of them show up just once. The ten largest account for roughly 12% of the sample.

The donors were roughly 39 Caucasian individuals from Russia, aged roughly 6 to 90 years, who were systemically healthy. Roughly 11 milliliters of peripheral blood were drawn from each donor into EDTA-treated Vacutainer tubes. PBMCs were isolated by Ficoll-Paque density-gradient centrifugation, with at least 6 million obtained per sample. Total RNA was extracted from PBMCs with Trizol reagent, with at least 5.5 micrograms obtained per sample. The percentages of naive CD45RAhigh/CD27high T cells were determined by flow cytometry on a PBMC aliquot from every donor. At the junction V is shortened by 4 bases and J by 4 bases; bases outside the gene matches: 5. Looking up the germline V gene (reference sequence) yields CDR1 DFQATT and CDR2 SNEGSKA. Measured from the cysteine to the phenylalanine, the CDR3 is 14 residues long. The retained sequence is limited to the CDR3, 42 bases, with the frame set at the first base.

Beyond this particular receptor, the publication reports: A strong correlation was found between observed TCR beta diversity and the percentage of naive T cells measured by flow cytometry. As age increased, observed TCR beta diversity per million T cells dropped in a roughly linear way, and a significant reduction was already evident by age 40. Compared with the aged group, the long-lived group had more naive CD4+ T cells, fewer expanded clones and increased TCR diversity, suggesting age selection. Total diversity estimates from one million sequenced T cells were considered lower bounds and underestimates. Donor CMV infection status was unknown, potentially confounding age-related changes in expanded clonotypes. Since profiling was done on bulk unsorted PBMCs, naive and antigen-experienced compartments could not be conclusively compared.

A remark on this clonotype: Its specific antigen is unknown. Per-base quality was not reported, and no clone a single base away is much larger than it.

This receptor was taken from a woman between 25 and 40 years old in good health. Recombination linked TRBV20-1 to TRBJ2-1; 9 junctional bases match TRBD2. Input material: blood. The sequence in DNA is TGCAGTGCTAAACGGCTAGCGGGATACAATGAGCAGTTCTTC. Its product reads: CSAKRLAGYNEQFF.